These 7 T cell receptor beta chains share one sample of origin, sequenced in a study of T cells in tumors after PD-1 blockade. Method: immunoSEQ multiplex PCR; TCRdb's copy keeps in-frame clones and lacks some. This table has some 60,000 clones, roughly 75% appearing once. The sample here was PBMCs, taken before anti-PD-1 treatment. The receptors here all came from a human donor with basal cell carcinoma.

The rearrangement links TRBV7-2 to TRBJ1-1; TRBD1 is a possible D gene (6 bases). Germline lookup yields CDR1 SGHTA and CDR2 FQGNSA. Trimming left V 3 bases short and J 5 bases short, with 13 bases between. This CDR3 contains 14 residues. CDR3 DNA: TGTGCCAGCAGCTTCACACAGGGTAGTACTGAAGCTTTCTTT. Translation: CASSFTQGSTEAFF. The whole variable domain, remainder taken from reference TRBV7-2 and TRBJ1-1, is GAGVSQSPSNKVTEKGKDVELRCDPISGHTALYWYRQSLGQGLEFLIYFQGNSAPDKSGLPSDRFSAERTGGSVSTLTIQRTQQEDSAVYLCASSFTQGSTEAFFGQGTRLTVV.

The chain carries TRBV6-1 and TRBJ2-7, with D hard to call. The germline V and J ends were trimmed by 3 bases and 1 base, with 13 bases remaining between them. There are 15 residues in the CDR3. Germline V CDR1 and CDR2: MNHNS, SASEGT. CDR3 DNA sequence: TGTGCCAGCAGTGATGCGATGACTCCTTCCTACGAGCAGTACTTC. It translates to CASSDAMTPSYEQYF.

The rearrangement joins TRBV19 to TRBJ1-6; D uncertain. Between the trimmed V and J ends, which lost 7 bases and 0 bases, there was a span of 10 bases. The V gene's germline CDR1 is LNHDA and CDR2 SQIVND (reference sequence). This CDR3 region has 15 residues. DNA for the CDR3: TGTGCCAGTAATGGGCAGTCCTCCTATAATTCACCCCTCCACTTT. As protein: CASNGQSSYNSPLHF.

A word on this clone: The junction shows a germline mismatch at one end, possibly a read error. The chain is built from TRBV2 and TRBJ2-1; D is tentatively TRBD1 or TRBD2 (5 bases each). The CDR3 sequence is 13 residues long. Germline V gene sequence: CDR1 SNHLY, CDR2 FYNNEI. The CDR3 protein is CASRGDLYHEQFF. In DNA, the CDR3 is TGTGCCAGCAGAGGGGACCTCTACCATGAGCAGTTCTTC. Complete variable domain (other parts from reference TRBV2 and TRBJ2-1): EPEVTQTPSHQVTQMGQEVILRCVPISNHLYFYWYRQILGQKVEFLVSFYNNEISEKSEIFDDQFSVERPDGSNFTLKIRSTKLEDSAMYFCASRGDLYHEQFFGPGTRLTVL.

V is TRBV27 and J is TRBJ2-3; 8 bases map to TRBD2. The V gene end was trimmed by 5 bases and the J gene end by 1 base; junction bases not matched to a gene: 11. From germline, CDR1 is MNHEY and CDR2 SMNVEV (reference sequence). The CDR3 is made up of 17 amino acids. The CDR3 DNA reads TGTGCCAGCAGTCCCACGGGAGGGGGGGGCCGCACAGATACGCAGTATTTT. Protein product: CASSPTGGGGRTDTQYF.

This chain connects TRBV3-1 (or the pseudogene TRBV3-2) to TRBJ2-7, with 7 bases identical to TRBD1. J was trimmed by 3 bases and V by 0 bases; bases with no gene match: 5. The CDR3 contains 15 residues. Per germline, CDR1 LGHDT and CDR2 YNNKEL (reference sequence). The CDR3 sequence is CASSQDPGQNYEQYF. CDR3 DNA: TGTGCCAGCAGCCAAGATCCGGGACAGAACTACGAGCAGTACTTC.

J is TRBJ1-6 and V is TRBV15; 8 bases match TRBD1. V was clipped by 2 bases and J by 7 bases; unmatched bases: 7. The CDR3 contains 16 residues. Looked up from germline, CDR1 is LNHNV and CDR2 is YYDKDF (reference sequence). CDR3 sequence reads: CATSRPTGTGNSPLHF. The CDR3 DNA reads TGTGCCACCAGCAGACCCACCGGGACAGGAAATTCACCCCTCCACTTT. The full variable domain, its missing parts supplied by reference TRBV15 and TRBJ1-6, is DAMVIQNPRYQVTQFGKPVTLSCSQTLNHNVMYWYQQKSSQAPKLLFHYYDKDFNNEADTPDNFQSRRPNTSFCFLDIRSPGLGDTAMYLCATSRPTGTGNSPLHFGNGTRLTVT.